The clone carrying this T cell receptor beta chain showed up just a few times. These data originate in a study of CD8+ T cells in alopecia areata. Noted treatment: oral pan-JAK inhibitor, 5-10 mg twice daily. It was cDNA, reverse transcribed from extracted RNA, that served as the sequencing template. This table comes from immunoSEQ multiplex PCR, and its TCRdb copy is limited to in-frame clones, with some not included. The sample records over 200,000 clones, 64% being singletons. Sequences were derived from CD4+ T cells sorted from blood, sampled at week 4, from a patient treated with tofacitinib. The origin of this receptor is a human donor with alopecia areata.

The CDR3 nucleotides are TGTGCCAGCAGCGAGGGACAGGGGAGCTACAATGAGCAGTTCTTC. Amino acid sequence: CASSEGQGSYNEQFF. This chain links TRBV9 with TRBJ2-1, with 10 positions matching TRBD1. The CDR3 has 15 residues. With V trimmed by 3 bases and J by 3 bases, 3 bases remained unmatched. The germline gives CDR1 SGDLS, CDR2 YYNGEE.